What follows are 25 T cell receptor beta chains derived from one specimen sequenced in a study of T cells after yellow fever vaccination. In TCRdb, the 5' RACE reads were re-called with MiXCR into one record per CDR3 protein. The table has about 13,000 distinct CDR3 sequences, 4.9% seen once. Material: PBMCs, either bulk or a sorted T-cell subset (CD4+, CD8+, memory, or dextramer-sorted; not recorded which), obtained 45 days after the yellow fever booster vaccination. All receptors come from a man aged 30 to 39 who received the YFV17D yellow fever vaccine.

Ten or more counts support this clonotype. The rearrangement links TRBV20-1 to TRBJ1-5; D ambiguous. The V end lost 3 bases, the J end lost 3 bases, and 9 bases lay between the germline ends. The germline V gene encodes CDR1 DFQATT and CDR2 SNEGSKA (reference sequence). The CDR3 contains 13 residues. CDR3 DNA: TGCAGTGCTAGTTCTACAACCAATCAGCCCCAGCATTTT. Translated: CSASSTTNQPQHF.

This clonotype was counted at least ten times. The genes are TRBV28 and TRBJ1-1, with TRBD1 matching 9 bases. The CDR3 runs 16 residues. The ends lost 6 bases at V and 0 bases at J; junction bases unmatched: 8. Germline-derived CDR1 and CDR2 are MDHEN and SYDVKM. CDR3 bases: TGTGCCAGCAGCCTTGACAGGGGGATTTTGAACACTGAAGCTTTCTTT. This translates into CASSLDRGILNTEAFF.

The chain carries TRBV10-3 and TRBJ2-1; 12 bases match TRBD2. Germline-derived CDR1 and CDR2 are ENHRY and SYGVKD. The CDR3 has 19 residues. V was pared by 4 bases and J by 1 base, with 11 bases of the junction left unmatched. The CDR3 DNA sequence: TGTGCCATCAGTGGTCGGACTAGCGGGACTTCGGTTTCCTACAATGAGCAGTTCTTC. Translation: CAISGRTSGTSVSYNEQFF.

Ten or more counts support this clonotype. Here the CDR3 reads CASSVRGGYEQYF. CDR3 nucleotide sequence: TGCGCCAGCAGCGTAAGGGGGGGCTACGAGCAGTACTTC. The rearrangement uses TRBV5-1 and TRBJ2-7; D is perhaps TRBD2 (7 bases). From germline, CDR1 is SGHRS and CDR2 YFSETQ. V lost 4 bases, J lost 3 bases, and 11 bases lay in between. CDR3 length equals 13 residues.

This clonotype was seen many times. V usage is TRBV24-1 and J usage is TRBJ2-5, with no clear D. V was clipped by 1 base and J by 5 bases, with 13 bases between them. Per germline, CDR1 KGHDR and CDR2 SFDVKD. The CDR3 has 15 amino acids. CDR3 loop: CATSDFRPTGETQYF. The CDR3 bases are TGTGCCACCAGTGATTTCAGGCCCACCGGGGAGACCCAGTACTTC.

This clonotype was counted many times. The rearrangement links TRBV27 to TRBJ2-1, with 13 positions matching TRBD2. Trimming at V came to 5 bases and at J to 2 bases, leaving 9 bases not matched to a gene. The CDR3 is 18 residues long. CDR1 MNHEY and CDR2 SMNVEV come from the germline V gene (reference sequence). The CDR3 coding sequence is TGTGCCAGCAGTCAACTAGCGGGAGGGCCCGGGGCCTACAATGAGCAGTTCTTC. It is translated as CASSQLAGGPGAYNEQFF.

This clonotype occurred many times. The chain joins TRBV5-1 to TRBJ2-1; TRBD1 agrees at 7 bases. The ends lost 4 bases at V and 4 bases at J; junction bases unmatched: 14. This CDR3 has 17 amino acids. CDR1 SGHRS and CDR2 YFSETQ come from the germline V gene. The CDR3 nucleotides read TGCGCCAGCAGCGGATTCAAGGACAGGAAGGTTTACAATGAGCAGTTCTTC. It encodes CASSGFKDRKVYNEQFF.

At least ten counts were recorded for this clonotype. The chain has TRBV20-1 and TRBJ2-7, with a possible D match to TRBD1 (6 bases). The V end lost 3 bases, the J end lost 2 bases, and 14 bases lay between the germline ends. Germline V CDR1 and CDR2: DFQATT, SNEGSKA (reference sequence). The CDR3 loop spans 14 amino acids. CDR3 nucleotide sequence: TGCAGTGCTAGCCCAGACAGGATCCCCTACGAGCAGTACTTC. Its protein is CSASPDRIPYEQYF.

This clonotype has at least ten counts. The genes are TRBV5-1 and TRBJ2-2; weak D call: TRBD1 (5 bases). The CDR3 extends over 17 amino acids. Per germline, CDR1 SGHRS and CDR2 YFSETQ. Trimming took 4 bases from V and 2 from J, leaving 18 bases between them. CDR3 bases: TGCGCCAGCAGCCTTGTTGGAGCAGGGTATAACACCGGGGAGCTGTTTTTT. Protein sequence: CASSLVGAGYNTGELFF.

This clonotype was detected ten times or more. The chain joins TRBV6-5 to TRBJ2-1; D is perhaps TRBD1 or TRBD2 (5 bases each). There are 15 residues in the CDR3. Trimming shortened V by 4 bases and J by 2 bases, and 12 bases separated the two germline ends. The germline V gene has CDR1 MNHEY and CDR2 SVGAGI. The CDR3 spells CASSLVRGPYNEQFF. The CDR3 DNA sequence: TGTGCCAGCAGTTTGGTCCGGGGACCCTACAATGAGCAGTTCTTC.

This clonotype was seen repeatedly, ten times or more. The genes are TRBV29-1 and TRBJ2-2, with 7 positions matching TRBD1. The CDR3 sequence is 15 residues long. Germline lookup yields CDR1 SQVTM and CDR2 ANQGSEA. CDR3 amino acids: CDSPLRDRNTGELFF. CDR3 DNA sequence: TGCGATTCTCCTCTCCGGGACAGAAACACCGGGGAGCTGTTTTTT.

This clonotype was seen repeatedly, ten times or more. CDR3 nucleotides: TGCAGCGATCGGACCCCACCCGGGGGGGGTACGCAGTATTTT. This translates into CSDRTPPGGGTQYF. The chain couples TRBV29-1 to TRBJ2-3, with 8 bases fitting TRBD2. Trimming removed 7 bases from V and 8 bases from J; junction bases left unmatched: 14. This CDR3 spans 14 amino acids. CDR1 and CDR2 (germline): SQVTM, ANQGSEA.

In its sample, this clonotype was seen many times. V usage is TRBV7-3 and J usage is TRBJ2-2; D ambiguous. This CDR3 has 15 residues. V shed 3 bases and J shed 1 base, with 9 bases lying between them. The germline V gene has CDR1 SGHTA and CDR2 FQGTGA. CDR3 in amino acids: CASSFGWGNTGELFF. CDR3 DNA: TGTGCCAGCAGCTTTGGCTGGGGGAACACCGGGGAGCTGTTTTTT.

This clonotype was counted at least ten times. The chain recombines TRBV6-5 with TRBJ2-1; TRBD2 might be the D (6 bases). This CDR3 is 14 amino acids long. Germline V lookup: CDR1 MNHEY, CDR2 SVGAGI. Trimming took 2 bases from V and 6 from J, leaving 11 bases between them. The chain's CDR3 is CASSYASGSNEQFF. CDR3 DNA: TGTGCCAGCAGTTACGCCTCCGGGAGCAATGAGCAGTTCTTC.

This clonotype was observed at least ten times. The chain carries TRBV4-3 and TRBJ2-7, with TRBD2 matching over 14 bases. CDR3 length: 18 amino acids. V shed 1 base and J 2 bases; nucleotides not matched to a gene: 7. Germline V gene lookup returns CDR1 LGHNA and CDR2 YSLEER. CDR3 sequence (DNA): TGCGCCAGCAGCCAAGGGGGGACTAGCGGGAGACTTCCCTACGAGCAGTACTTC. Translation gives CASSQGGTSGRLPYEQYF.

This clonotype has a count of ten or more. The chain joins TRBV29-1 to TRBJ2-7; D is possibly TRBD1 (5 bases). The CDR3 spans 13 residues. V shed 1 base and J shed 4 bases, with 11 bases lying between them. Per the germline V gene, CDR1 is SQVTM and CDR2 is ANQGSEA. As DNA, the CDR3 is TGCAGCGTTGAAGGGGGCAAGGAATACGAGCAGTACTTC. It is translated as CSVEGGKEYEQYF.

This clonotype was seen ten or more times. CDR3: CASSPLGVYEQYF. CDR3 DNA sequence: TGTGCCAGCAGCCCCCTCGGGGTCTACGAGCAGTACTTC. This chain uses TRBV7-6 with TRBJ2-7; a possible D gene is TRBD2 (5 bases). Germline V gives CDR1 SGHVS, CDR2 FNYEAQ. The CDR3 totals 13 residues. The germline V and J ends were trimmed by 5 bases and 3 bases, with 11 bases remaining between them.

This clonotype was recorded at least ten times. The chain joins TRBV10-3 to TRBJ2-7, with a weak D call TRBD1 (6 bases). CDR3 size: 13 residues. CDR1 and CDR2 from the germline V gene are ENHRY and SYGVKD. With 4 bases removed from V and 3 bases from J, the gap between germline ends came to 10 bases. The CDR3 protein is CAISGTDLYEQYF. CDR3 coding DNA: TGTGCCATCAGTGGGACAGATCTCTACGAGCAGTACTTC.

This clonotype was seen at least ten times. Relative to the germline gene, one junction end is altered; a read error may explain this. The chain uses TRBV5-1 and TRBJ1-1, with D maybe TRBD1 (5 bases). The CDR3 sequence is 14 residues long. CDR1 and CDR2 from the germline V gene are SGHRS and YFSETQ. For the CDR3, the DNA is TGCGCCAGCAGCCCTTTCGGAGGGGTCTCTGAGGCTTTCTTT. Translating gives CASSPFGGVSEAFF.

Ten or more counts support this clonotype. J is TRBJ2-3 and V is TRBV5-5; TRBD2 aligns across 10 bases. CDR1 and CDR2 (germline): SGHKS, YYEKEE (reference sequence). V lost 4 bases to trimming and J lost 6 bases; unmatched junction nucleotides: 11. This CDR3 is built from 16 residues. The CDR3 nucleotides are TGTGCCAGCAGCAAGCCCCTAGCGGGGGTCGTGGATACGCAGTATTTT. It specifies CASSKPLAGVVDTQYF.

This clonotype occurred many times. This chain uses TRBV12-3 or TRBV12-4 with TRBJ1-1; D ambiguous. V lost 4 bases, J lost 3 bases, and 9 bases lay in between. The CDR3 has 13 residues. CDR3 bases: TGTGCCAGCAGTTCCACCGGGTACACTGAAGCTTTCTTT. Translating it yields CASSSTGYTEAFF.

This clonotype was recorded many times. The chain couples TRBV12-3 or TRBV12-4 to TRBJ2-3; D possibly uses TRBD1 or TRBD2 (5 bases each). Trimming took off 2 bases at V and 4 bases at J, with 13 bases between the two ends. This CDR3 has 15 residues. This chain's CDR3 is CASSLWGFLPDTQYF. The CDR3 DNA sequence: TGTGCCAGCAGTTTATGGGGGTTCCTCCCAGATACGCAGTATTTT.

This clonotype was recorded many times. This sequence joins TRBV7-8 and TRBJ2-1; D is unresolved. V was clipped by 8 bases and J by 3 bases, with 14 bases between them. Germline V lookup: CDR1 SGHVS, CDR2 FQNEAQ. The CDR3 runs to 14 residues. The CDR3 nucleotides are TGTGCCAGCGCCGCAGAAGTGGGCTACAATGAGCAGTTCTTC. It yields the protein CASAAEVGYNEQFF.

This clonotype occurred many times. V is TRBV15 and J is TRBJ2-1, with 7 nucleotides matching TRBD2. V shed 3 bases and J 9 bases; nucleotides not matched to a gene: 14. This CDR3 is 16 amino acids long. The germline V gene encodes CDR1 LNHNV and CDR2 YYDKDF (reference sequence). CDR3 in amino acids: CATSSERGLNAGEQFF. The DNA for the CDR3 is TGTGCCACCAGCAGCGAGCGGGGACTTAATGCTGGTGAGCAGTTCTTC.

This chain uses TRBV12-3 or TRBV12-4 with TRBJ1-3, with D perhaps matching TRBD1 (5 bases). The CDR3 spans 18 residues. With 10 bases removed from V and 0 bases from J, the gap between germline ends came to 25 bases. The CDR3 loop is CAIRSMIWGSLSGNTIYF. CDR3 nucleotides: TGTGCCATCAGATCAATGATCTGGGGCTCCCTCTCTGGAAACACCATATATTTT.